This TCR beta chain derives from a study of T cells after yellow fever vaccination. Concerning this clonotype: Its antigen is undetermined.

The CDR3 has 13 amino acids. Unmatched junction bases numbered 5, after V lost 8 bases and J lost 5 bases. Germline values: CDR1 LNHNV, CDR2 YYDKDF (reference sequence). Overall study results and limits: It was a small share of clonotypes that appeared in both CD4 and CD8 compartments.

The authors made TCR cDNA by 5'RACE template switching, adding a universal primer site and UMIs. TCRdb re-derived calls from the 5' RACE reads in MiXCR, one entry per CDR3 protein. There are 500,000 to 650,000 distinct CDR3 sequences in the sample; approximately 13% occur only once, and 15% lies in the top ten. The chain carries TRBV15 and TRBJ1-1, with 10 bases matching TRBD1. The sample here was PBMCs, taken on the day of the yellow fever booster vaccination. The source is a young man who received the YFV17D yellow fever vaccine. The DNA of the CDR3 is TGTGCCACCGGGACAGGGGTAAGAACTGAAGCTTTCTTT. It translates to CATGTGVRTEAFF. Complete variable domain (other parts from reference TRBV15 and TRBJ1-1): DAMVIQNPRYQVTQFGKPVTLSCSQTLNHNVMYWYQQKSSQAPKLLFHYYDKDFNNEADTPDNFQSRRPNTSFCFLDIRSPGLGDTAMYLCATGTGVRTEAFFGQGTRLTVV.